This is a list of T cell receptor beta chains from one sample in a study of T-cell reconstitution after alpha-beta-depleted transplantation in children. MiXCR was run by TCRdb on the PCR reads, yielding one entry per CDR3 protein. The sample carries about 690,000 distinct CDR3 sequences, about 15% recorded once. The input for sequencing was PBMCs from the stem cell graft donor, taken from the stem cell graft. Every receptor here comes from a human donor who donated a stem cell graft to a child with acute myeloid leukemia. CDR3s include the opening cysteine and the closing phenylalanine or tryptophan. Fields, in order: clone size, D gene, J gene, V gene, CDR3 DNA, CDR3 protein. The D gene is left open where the match is weak. Expanded clones are given a class, and other clones once, few, many or no size at all.

clone size: many; D gene: .; J gene: TRBJ1-1; V gene: TRBV7-2; CDR3 DNA: TGTGCCAGCAGCTTAGTGAGGGGAGAAGCTTTCTTT; CDR3 protein: CASSLVRGEAFF
clone size: .; D gene: TRBD1; J gene: TRBJ2-3; V gene: TRBV5-5; CDR3 DNA: TGTGCCAGCAGCTCTGGACAGGCCCCGTGGGATACGCAGTATTTT; CDR3 protein: CASSSGQAPWDTQYF
clone size: .; D gene: TRBD1; J gene: TRBJ2-6; V gene: TRBV5-1; CDR3 DNA: TGCGCCAGCAGCAGCCGGGACAGGGCTGGGGCCAACGTCCTGACTTTC; CDR3 protein: CASSSRDRAGANVLTF
clone size: many; D gene: .; J gene: TRBJ1-2; V gene: TRBV5-6; CDR3 DNA: TGTGCCAGCAGTCGACGCGGGGGCAGGGTAGTTGGCTACACCTTC; CDR3 protein: CASSRRGGRVVGYTF
clone size: many; D gene: .; J gene: TRBJ1-1; V gene: TRBV12-3/TRBV12-4; CDR3 DNA: TGTGCCAGCAGTTTAGGGCAGGGCCGGCTTGAAGCTTTCTTT; CDR3 protein: CASSLGQGRLEAFF
clone size: .; D gene: TRBD1; J gene: TRBJ1-4; V gene: TRBV7-9; CDR3 DNA: TGTGCCAGCCTCCCTCCGGGACAGGGGGAAAATCGAGAAAAACTGTTTTTT; CDR3 protein: CASLPPGQGENREKLFF
clone size: many; D gene: .; J gene: TRBJ2-3; V gene: TRBV20-1; CDR3 DNA: TGCAGTGCTAGGTTCGAAGTCGCAGATACGCAGTATTTT; CDR3 protein: CSARFEVADTQYF
clone size: .; D gene: .; J gene: TRBJ1-2; V gene: TRBV13; CDR3 DNA: TGTGCCAGCAGCTTCTCACCGACTTATGGCTACACCTTC; CDR3 protein: CASSFSPTYGYTF
clone size: many; D gene: .; J gene: TRBJ1-2; V gene: TRBV20-1; CDR3 DNA: TGCAGTGCTTCTACCTTATTAGAGACTAACTATGGCTACACCTTC; CDR3 protein: CSASTLLETNYGYTF
clone size: few; D gene: TRBD2; J gene: TRBJ2-1; V gene: TRBV7-2; CDR3 DNA: TGTGCCAGCAGCTTCGCGGGGGGCGGAAACAATGAGCAGTTCTTC; CDR3 protein: CASSFAGGGNNEQFF
clone size: many; D gene: .; J gene: TRBJ1-2; V gene: TRBV7-2; CDR3 DNA: TGTGCCAGCAGCTTCTCCCCAGGTGCCAACTATGGCTACACCTTC; CDR3 protein: CASSFSPGANYGYTF
clone size: .; D gene: TRBD1; J gene: TRBJ2-7; V gene: TRBV5-6; CDR3 DNA: TGTGCCAGCAGCTTGGCCCAGACAGGGACAAATAACGAGCAGTACTTC; CDR3 protein: CASSLAQTGTNNEQYF
clone size: .; D gene: .; J gene: TRBJ2-1; V gene: TRBV4-1; CDR3 DNA: TGCGCCAGCAGCCAGGAGGGTGCGGCCTACAATGAGCAGTTCTTC; CDR3 protein: CASSQEGAAYNEQFF
clone size: many; D gene: TRBD1; J gene: TRBJ1-1; V gene: TRBV29-1; CDR3 DNA: TGCAGCGCTCTGCGAGACGGGACAGGGGTTGAAGCTTTCTTT; CDR3 protein: CSALRDGTGVEAFF
clone size: .; D gene: .; J gene: TRBJ2-7; V gene: TRBV3-1; CDR3 DNA: TGTGCCAGCAGCCAAGAAGGCGACAGCGACGAGCAGTACTTC; CDR3 protein: CASSQEGDSDEQYF